The T cell receptor beta chain under discussion was sequenced for a study of tumor and adjacent non-tumor tissue in lung cancer (dated 2018 in TCRdb). Describing the broader study: The cohort included around twelve adenocarcinoma, a couple of squamous cell carcinoma and 1 small cell lung cancer patients. Using bulk TCRbeta repertoires from 15 lung cancer patients, the study set lung tumor tissue side by side with matched distant non-tumor lung tissue. A few dozen paired specimens, one tumor and one normal lung sample per patient, were profiled by TCRbeta CDR3 sequencing. Sequencing generated a total of some 130 million productive TCRbeta reads, averaging around 4.2 million reads per sample. Among the roughly 15 patients, ages ranged from roughly 31 to 85 years, approximately ten were men and 5 were women, and disease was TNM stage I to III.

Summary of the overall study and its limitations: TCR diversity (inverse Simpson) was significantly higher in tumor than in normal lung tissue (roughly 430 vs 170, P = 0.0075, Mann-Whitney U test). A significantly larger cumulative share of the repertoire was made up by the top 100 clones in normal lung than in tumor tissue. Peripheral blood was not sequenced, so blood TCRbeta repertoires in these lung cancer patients were not examined. Neither the sequencing platform nor unique molecular identifiers are mentioned in the methods. TCR diversity was significantly higher in younger patients, and greater tumor TCR diversity was associated with shorter overall survival and shorter disease-free survival. The cohort had only about 16 patients, and the authors noted that larger samples and more detailed clinical data are needed.

As to this clonotype: The specificity of this receptor is unknown. The sample holds no much larger clone one base away, and base qualities are not on file.

The library was built by means of multiplex PCR. The listed sequencing device is Illumina HiSeq 2500. TCRbeta libraries were built by three rounds of nested PCR using primers (Table S4), following protocols modified from ARM-PCR. Before sequencing, PCR products in the 200-500 bp range were cut out of the gel and cleaned up using the QIAquick gel extraction kit. Per the source publication's procedure: Reads were cleaned using Trimmomatic, were merged into complete CDR3 sequences using FLASH, and were assigned to V(D)J germline segments using MiTCR. VDJtools was used to compute clonal diversity as the inverse Simpson's index. In-frame sequences lacking a premature stop codon were counted as productive reads. The raw public reads went through TCRdb reprocessing: fastp at Q25, MiXCR clone calling, in-frame beta chains kept. Rows are combined by CDR3 protein, so each entry shows the most common genes and DNA. The authors' filters were not applied to this entry. Counted in this sample were under 75,000 distinct CDR3 sequences; 65% to 75% of them appeared once. In total, the top ten clones hold about a quarter of the sample.

Bulk unsorted tissue served as the source for RNA extraction, and RNA quality was assessed using a NanoDrop ND-1000 and an Agilent 2100. Normal lung samples were distant non-tumor tissue taken more than 3 cm from the tumor edge. All donors had newly diagnosed lung cancer, had not received prior chemotherapy, and were admitted for thoracic surgery in China between August and November 2014. The study excluded patients who had received radiotherapy or chemotherapy before or who had another cancer at the same time. Pieces of surgical tissue measuring roughly 1-2.1 cm3 were kept in RNAlater solution and held at -80 degrees C until needed. The germline V gene gives CDR1 as SGHAT and CDR2 as FQNNGV. The CDR3 runs 14 amino acids, cysteine and phenylalanine included. The DNA shown is the 42-base CDR3, in frame from base 1. At the junction V is shortened by 1 base and J by 10 bases, with 17 bases in between.

The V gene is TRBV11-2 and the J gene is TRBJ2-7; tentative D gene TRBD2, with 5 bases matching. The sample taken for sequencing was distant non-tumor lung tissue. This TCR came from a woman aged 45-65 years with non-small cell lung cancer. The CDR3 protein sequence reads: CASSLALGSGEQYF. The sequenced DNA: TGTGCCAGCAGCTTAGCACTAGGTTCAGGTGAACAGTACTTC.